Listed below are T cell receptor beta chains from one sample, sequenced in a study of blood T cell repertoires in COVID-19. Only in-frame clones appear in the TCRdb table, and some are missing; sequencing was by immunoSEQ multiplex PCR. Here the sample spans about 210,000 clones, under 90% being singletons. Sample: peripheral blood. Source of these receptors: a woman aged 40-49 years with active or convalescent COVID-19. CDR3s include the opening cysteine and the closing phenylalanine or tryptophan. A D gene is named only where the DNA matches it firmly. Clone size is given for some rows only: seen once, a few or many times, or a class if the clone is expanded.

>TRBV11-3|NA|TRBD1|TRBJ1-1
TGTGCCAGCAGCGACAGGGACAGGCCCTCTGAAGCTTTCTTT
CASSDRDRPSEAFF
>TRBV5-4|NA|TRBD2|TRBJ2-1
TGTGCCAGCAGCTCGATTAGCGGGAGGGTTTCCTACAATGAGCAGTTCTTC
CASSSISGRVSYNEQFF
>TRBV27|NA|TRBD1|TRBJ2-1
TGTGCCAGCAGTTTGGGGACAGGGGGGACCTCCTACAATGAGCAGTTCTTC
CASSLGTGGTSYNEQFF
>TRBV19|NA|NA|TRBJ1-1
TGTGCCAGTAGTCATGGACAAGCCAACACTGAAGCTTTCTTT
CASSHGQANTEAFF
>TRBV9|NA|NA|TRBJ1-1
TGTGCCAGCAGCGTAGGACAGGCCAAAAAAGCTTTCTTT
CASSVGQAKKAFF
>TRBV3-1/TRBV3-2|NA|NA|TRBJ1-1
TGTGCCACCAAAGCCGTGAACACTGAAGCTTTCTTT
CATKAVNTEAFF
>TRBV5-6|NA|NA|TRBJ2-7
TGTGCCAGCAGCCCAGGTCCTCACTACGAGCAGTACTTC
CASSPGPHYEQYF
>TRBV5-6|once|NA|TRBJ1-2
TGTGCCAGCAGCTTGAACAGGCCGGGTGGCTACACCTTC
CASSLNRPGGYTF
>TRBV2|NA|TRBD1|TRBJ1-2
TGTGCCAGCAGAACAGGGGGTGGCGGCTACACCTTC
CASRTGGGGYTF
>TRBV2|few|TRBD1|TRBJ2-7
TGTGCCAGCAGAAATGACAGGGAAGGTGACGAGCAGTACTTC
CASRNDREGDEQYF
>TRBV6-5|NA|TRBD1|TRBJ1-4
TGTGCCAGCAGGCAGTGGACAGGGGGCGATGAAAAACTGTTTTTT
CASRQWTGGDEKLFF
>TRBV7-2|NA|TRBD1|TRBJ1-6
TGTGCCAGCAGCCCCTTCCGGGACAGTAATTCACCCCTCCACTTT
CASSPFRDSNSPLHF
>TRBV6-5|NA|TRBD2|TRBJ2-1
TGTGCCAGCAGTCTAGCGGGGGATTTTGAGCAGTTCTTC
CASSLAGDFEQFF
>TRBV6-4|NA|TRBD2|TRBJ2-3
TGTGCCAGCAGTGCTAGCGGGAGCACAGATACGCAGTATTTT
CASSASGSTDTQYF
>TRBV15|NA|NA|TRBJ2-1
TGTGCCACCAGCAGCAAGGCCGGGGTTGTAGCGAATGAGCAGTTCTTC
CATSSKAGVVANEQFF
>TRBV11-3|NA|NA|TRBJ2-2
TGTGCCAGCAGCTTAGATACCCGGATAGCGGACAACACCGGGGAGCTGTTTTTT
CASSLDTRIADNTGELFF
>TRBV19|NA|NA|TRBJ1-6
TGTGCCAGTAGTCCCACAGGGTCCGGACCACCCCTCCACTTT
CASSPTGSGPPLHF
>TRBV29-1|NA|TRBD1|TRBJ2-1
TGCAGCGTAGAGGACAGGACATACAATGAGCAGTTCTTC
CSVEDRTYNEQFF
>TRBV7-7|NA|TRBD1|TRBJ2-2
TGTGCTAGCAGCTTGGGACAGCCGAACACCGGGGAGCTGTTTTTT
CASSLGQPNTGELFF
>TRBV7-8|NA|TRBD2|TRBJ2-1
TGTGCCAGCAGCACTAGCGGGGGTTACAATGAGCAGTTCTTC
CASSTSGGYNEQFF
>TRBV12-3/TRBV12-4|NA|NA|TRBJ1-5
TGTGCCAGCAGTCAAGGGACTAGTCAGCCCCAGCATTTT
CASSQGTSQPQHF
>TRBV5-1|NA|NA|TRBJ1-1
TGCGCCAGCAGCCTCGACAGCGCGAACACTGAAGCTTTCTTT
CASSLDSANTEAFF
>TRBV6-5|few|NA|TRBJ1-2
TGTGCCAGCAGATCCCTATCAGGGGATTATGGCTACACCTTC
CASRSLSGDYGYTF
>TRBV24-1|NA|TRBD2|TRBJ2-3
TGTGCCACCAGTGATTTTACTAGCGGGGCCACAGATACGCAGTATTTT
CATSDFTSGATDTQYF
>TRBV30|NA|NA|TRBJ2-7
TGTGCCTGGGGCTCGGTGGGGGGTTACTACGAGCAGTACTTC
CAWGSVGGYYEQYF
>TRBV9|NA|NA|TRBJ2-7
TGTGCCAGCAGCGTAGGATACGGTATCTCCTACGAGCAGTACTTC
CASSVGYGISYEQYF
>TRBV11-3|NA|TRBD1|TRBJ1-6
TGTGCCAGCAGCTCAGACAGGGGGTCTTCACCCCTCCACTTT
CASSSDRGSSPLHF
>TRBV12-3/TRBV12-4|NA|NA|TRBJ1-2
TGTGCCAGCAGTAAACAGGGTGATGGCTACACCTTC
CASSKQGDGYTF
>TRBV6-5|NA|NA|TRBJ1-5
TGTGCCAGCAGTTACGGCGGGGACGGGAGCCAGCCCCAGCATTTT
CASSYGGDGSQPQHF
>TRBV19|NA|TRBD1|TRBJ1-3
TGTGCCAGTAGTACGATTCCCGGGACAGGGGCTGGAAACACCATATATTTT
CASSTIPGTGAGNTIYF
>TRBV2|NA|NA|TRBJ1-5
TGTGCCAGCAGTCGGTGGGGGCCTGATCAGCCCCAGCATTTT
CASSRWGPDQPQHF
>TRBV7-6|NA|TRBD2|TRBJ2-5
TGTGCCAGCAGCCCACTAGCGGGAACGCAAGAGACCCAGTACTTC
CASSPLAGTQETQYF
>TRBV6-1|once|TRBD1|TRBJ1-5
TGTGCCAGCAGTGAGGGACAGTCCAATCAGCCCCAGCATTTT
CASSEGQSNQPQHF
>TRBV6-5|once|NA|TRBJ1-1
TGTGCCAGCCAGGAGGCCTGGACTGAAGCTTTCTTT
CASQEAWTEAFF
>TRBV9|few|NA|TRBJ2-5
TGTGCCAGCAGCGTAGAGGGGAGGTTCGGGGAGACCCAGTACTTC
CASSVEGRFGETQYF
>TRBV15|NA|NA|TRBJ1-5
TGTGCCACCAGCAGAGATCGGGGAGGACATCAGCCCCAGCATTTT
CATSRDRGGHQPQHF
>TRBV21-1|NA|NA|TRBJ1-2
TGTGCCAGCAGCAAAAAACCGGTCAACTATGGCTACACCTTC
CASSKKPVNYGYTF